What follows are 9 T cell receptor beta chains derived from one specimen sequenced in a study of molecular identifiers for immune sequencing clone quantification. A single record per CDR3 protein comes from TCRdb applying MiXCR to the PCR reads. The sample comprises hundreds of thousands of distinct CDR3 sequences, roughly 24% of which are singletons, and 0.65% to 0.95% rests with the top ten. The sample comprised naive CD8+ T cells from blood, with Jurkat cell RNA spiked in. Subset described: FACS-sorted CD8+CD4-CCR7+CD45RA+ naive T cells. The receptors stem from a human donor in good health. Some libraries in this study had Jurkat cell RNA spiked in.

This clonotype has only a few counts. CDR3 loop: CAWSSGGASTDTQYF. CDR3 nucleotides: TGTGCCTGGAGTAGCGGGGGGGCGAGCACAGATACGCAGTATTTT. The chain links TRBV30 to TRBJ2-3, with 10 bases fitting TRBD2. CDR1 is GTSNPN, CDR2 SVGIG, per germline (reference sequence). The V segment lost 2 bases and the J segment 0 bases; nucleotides outside the gene matches: 2. This CDR3 contains 15 residues.

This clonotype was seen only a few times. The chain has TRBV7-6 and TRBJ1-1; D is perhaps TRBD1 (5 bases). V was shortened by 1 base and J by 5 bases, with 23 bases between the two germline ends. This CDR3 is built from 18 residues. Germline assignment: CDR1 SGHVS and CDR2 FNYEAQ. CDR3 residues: CASSLVASRGQTWTEAFF. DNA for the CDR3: TGTGCCAGCAGCTTAGTTGCGTCCCGAGGACAAACTTGGACTGAAGCTTTCTTT.

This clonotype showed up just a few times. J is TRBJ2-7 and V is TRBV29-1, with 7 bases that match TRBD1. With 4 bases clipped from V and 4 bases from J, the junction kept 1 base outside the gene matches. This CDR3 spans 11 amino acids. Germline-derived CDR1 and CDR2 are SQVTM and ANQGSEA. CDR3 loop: CSVVRGYEQYF. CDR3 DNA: TGCAGCGTTGTCAGGGGGTACGAGCAGTACTTC.

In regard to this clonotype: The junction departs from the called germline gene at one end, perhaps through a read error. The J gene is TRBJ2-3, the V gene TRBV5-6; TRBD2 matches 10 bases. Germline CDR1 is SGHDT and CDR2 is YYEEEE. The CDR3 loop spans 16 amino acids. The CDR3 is CASGLLLAGVQDTQYF. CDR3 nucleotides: TGTGCCAGCGGCTTGCTCCTAGCGGGGGTTCAAGATACGCAGTATTTT.

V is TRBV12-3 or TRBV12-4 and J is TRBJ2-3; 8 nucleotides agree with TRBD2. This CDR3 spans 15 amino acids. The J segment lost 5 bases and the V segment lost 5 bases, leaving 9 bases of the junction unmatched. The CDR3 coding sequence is TGTGCCAGCAGTAAGAGCGGGAGTCGGATAGATACGCAGTATTTT. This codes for CASSKSGSRIDTQYF.

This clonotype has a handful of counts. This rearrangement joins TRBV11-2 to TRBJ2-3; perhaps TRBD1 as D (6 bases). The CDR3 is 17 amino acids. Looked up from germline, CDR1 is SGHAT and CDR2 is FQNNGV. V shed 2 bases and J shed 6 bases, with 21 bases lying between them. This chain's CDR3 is CASSLITGTPPSDTQYF. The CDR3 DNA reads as TGTGCCAGCAGCTTAATAACAGGGACGCCTCCCTCGGATACGCAGTATTTT.

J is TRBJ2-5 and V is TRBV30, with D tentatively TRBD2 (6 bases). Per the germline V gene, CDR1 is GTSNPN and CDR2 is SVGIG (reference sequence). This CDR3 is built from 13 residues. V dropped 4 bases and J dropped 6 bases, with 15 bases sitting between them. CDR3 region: CAWKGPGVKTQYF. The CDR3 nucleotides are TGTGCCTGGAAGGGACCGGGAGTAAAGACCCAGTACTTC.

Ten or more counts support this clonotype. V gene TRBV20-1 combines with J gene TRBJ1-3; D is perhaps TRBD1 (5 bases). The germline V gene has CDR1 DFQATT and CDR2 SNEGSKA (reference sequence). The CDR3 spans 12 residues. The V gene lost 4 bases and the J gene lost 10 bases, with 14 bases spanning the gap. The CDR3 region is CSAKTPKGTIYF. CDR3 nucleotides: TGCAGTGCTAAGACTCCCAAGGGGACCATATATTTT.

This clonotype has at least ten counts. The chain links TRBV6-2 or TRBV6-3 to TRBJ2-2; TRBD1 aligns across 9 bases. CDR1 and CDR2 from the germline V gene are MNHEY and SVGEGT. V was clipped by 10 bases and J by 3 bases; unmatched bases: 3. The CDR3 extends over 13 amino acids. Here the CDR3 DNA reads TGTGCCATCGGGACAGGGTACACCGGGGAGCTGTTTTTT. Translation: CAIGTGYTGELFF.